The next 32 T cell receptor beta chains were all read from a single sample in a study of STAT5B mutations in CD4+ large granular lymphocyte leukemia. Sequenced by immunoSEQ multiplex PCR; TCRdb stores in-frame clones only, minus some. This repertoire shows around 33,000 clones, roughly 80% found once; its top ten account for 2% to 2.5%. Sequenced input: CD4+ T cells from blood buffy coats. These TCRs come from a human donor in good health.

The rearrangement uses TRBV5-6 and TRBJ1-6, with D unresolved. Trimming stripped 1 base from V and 4 bases from J, with 9 bases between. The CDR3 spans 15 residues. The V gene's germline CDR1 is SGHDT and CDR2 YYEEEE. CDR3 nucleotides: TGTGCCAGCAGCTTGTTACAGAGATATAATTCACCCCTCCACTTT. Translation: CASSLLQRYNSPLHF. The full variable domain, in which reference TRBV5-6 and TRBJ1-6 provide the parts outside the CDR3, is DAGVTQSPTHLIKTRGQQVTLRCSPKSGHDTVSWYQQALGQGPQFIFQYYEEEERQRGNFPDRFSGHQFPNYSSELNVNALLLGDSALYLCASSLLQRYNSPLHFGNGTRLTVT.

The chain has TRBV19 and TRBJ1-5, with D maybe TRBD1 (6 bases). There are 15 residues in the CDR3. V lost 5 bases to trimming and J lost 4 bases, with 15 bases between them. Germline V gene sequence: CDR1 LNHDA, CDR2 SQIVND (reference sequence). The CDR3 region is CASSGLQGYNQPQHF. In DNA, the CDR3 is TGTGCCAGTAGTGGATTACAGGGTTATAATCAGCCCCAGCATTTT.

Written as DNA, the CDR3 is TGTGCCAGCAGCTTAGGGTCAGGGAACACTGAAGCTTTCTTT. It specifies CASSLGSGNTEAFF. This chain links TRBV7-8 with TRBJ1-1; no definite D call. The CDR3 consists of 14 residues. Trimming took off 1 base at V and 1 base at J, with 7 bases between the two ends. Germline-derived CDR1 and CDR2 are SGHVS and FQNEAQ.

This chain links TRBV5-1 with TRBJ1-4; D not resolved. Trimming cost V 1 base and J 7 bases, with 11 bases left between them. Per germline, CDR1 SGHRS and CDR2 YFSETQ. The CDR3 loop spans 14 amino acids. The CDR3, as DNA: TGCGCCAGCAGCTTGACCCAAGGAGGTGAAAAACTGTTTTTT. Amino acids: CASSLTQGGEKLFF.

In DNA form, the CDR3 reads TGTGCCAGCAGCGTAGGGTTTAGCGGGGGGATCAGAGAGACCCAGTACTTC. Translation gives CASSVGFSGGIRETQYF. The rearrangement uses TRBV9 and TRBJ2-5; 10 nucleotides agree with TRBD2. The trim removed 0 bases at V and 4 bases at J, leaving 9 bases unmatched. This CDR3 contains 17 residues. CDR1 and CDR2 from the germline V gene are SGDLS and YYNGEE.

This clone was seen only a few times. V is TRBV30 and J is TRBJ1-1; D ambiguous. Between the trimmed V and J ends, which lost 1 base and 6 bases, there was a span of 3 bases. Looked up from germline, CDR1 is GTSNPN and CDR2 is SVGIG (reference sequence). This CDR3 region has 10 residues. The CDR3 is CAWSAAEAFF. CDR3 DNA: TGTGCCTGGAGTGCGGCTGAAGCTTTCTTT. Full variable domain (outside the CDR3, taken from reference TRBV30 and TRBJ1-1): SQTIHQWPATLVQPVGSPLSLECTVEGTSNPNLYWYRQAAGRGLQLLFYSVGIGQISSEVPQNLSASRPQDRQFILSSKKLLLSDSGFYLCAWSAAEAFFGQGTRLTVV.

This clone was recorded only once. DNA for the CDR3: TGTGCCAGCAGCCAAGAATGGCTAGCGTCTCCCCGAGGTGAGCAGTTCTTC. Translated, it gives CASSQEWLASPRGEQFF. The chain combines TRBV14 with TRBJ2-1; TRBD2 might be the D (6 bases). The germline gives CDR1 SGHDN, CDR2 FVKESK. The CDR3 consists of 17 residues. V was trimmed by 0 bases and J by 9 bases, leaving 21 bases between them. Variable domain in full (rest from reference TRBV14 and TRBJ2-1): EAGVTQFPSHSVIEKGQTVTLRCDPISGHDNLYWYRRVMGKEIKFLLHFVKESKQDESGMPNNRFLAERTGGTYSTLKVQPAELEDSGVYFCASSQEWLASPRGEQFFGPGTRLTVL.

The genes are TRBV27 and TRBJ1-1; unclear D gene. The CDR3 is 16 residues long. Trimming cost V 0 bases and J 1 base, with 12 bases left between them. Germline V gene sequence: CDR1 MNHEY, CDR2 SMNVEV (reference sequence). CDR3 nucleotide sequence: TGTGCCAGCAGTTTATCAGGGCTCATAAGGAACACTGAAGCTTTCTTT. Translating gives CASSLSGLIRNTEAFF.

This clone was seen only a few times. The sample carries other DNA sequences with the same CDR3. V usage is TRBV27 and J usage is TRBJ1-5; D ambiguous. The CDR3 is 13 amino acids. V lost 5 bases and J lost 1, with 6 bases in between. The germline gives CDR1 MNHEY, CDR2 SMNVEV (reference sequence). The CDR3 DNA is TGTGCCAGCAGTAGCCGGAGCAATCAGCCCCAGCATTTT. Its protein is CASSSRSNQPQHF.

The chain combines TRBV19 with TRBJ2-5, with D possibly called TRBD1 or TRBD2 (6 bases each). CDR3 size: 15 residues. The germline V gene encodes CDR1 LNHDA and CDR2 SQIVND (reference sequence). V lost 2 bases, J lost 5 bases, and 15 bases lay in between. The CDR3 spells CASSIQGRPRETQYF. CDR3 DNA: TGTGCCAGTAGTATACAGGGGAGGCCAAGGGAGACCCAGTACTTC.

The chain recombines TRBV19 with TRBJ2-1; D is ambiguous. The V gene's germline CDR1 is LNHDA and CDR2 SQIVND (reference sequence). V lost 7 bases and J 0 bases, leaving 16 bases between the germline ends. This CDR3 spans 16 amino acids. The CDR3, as DNA: TGTGCCAGTACCATAAGGGCGTCGAGCTCCTACAATGAGCAGTTCTTC. It translates to CASTIRASSSYNEQFF.

This clone appeared a single time. The chain is built from TRBV7-8 and TRBJ2-3; the D gene could be TRBD1 or TRBD2 (6 bases each). V dropped 7 bases and J dropped 0 bases, with 20 bases sitting between them. The CDR3 contains 17 residues. The germline V gene encodes CDR1 SGHVS and CDR2 FQNEAQ. CDR3 amino acids: CASMYLRGRTSTDTQYF. The CDR3 bases are TGTGCCAGCATGTATCTGAGGGGGAGGACAAGCACAGATACGCAGTATTTT.

The V and J genes are TRBV6-1 and TRBJ2-3; D is possibly TRBD2 (5 bases). V gave up 2 bases and J gave up 0 bases, with 15 bases separating them. CDR1 is MNHNS and CDR2 is SASEGT in the germline V gene. The CDR3 extends over 17 amino acids. CDR3 region: CASSERVKRYSTDTQYF. The CDR3 region has the DNA TGTGCCAGCAGTGAAAGGGTTAAGCGGTATAGCACAGATACGCAGTATTTT.

This clone was found once. J is TRBJ2-1 and V is TRBV25-1; 7 bases match TRBD2. Germline loops: CDR1 MGHDK, CDR2 SYGVNS. The length of the CDR3 is 15 residues. V lost 3 bases, J lost 3 bases, and 5 bases stayed unmatched. This CDR3 is CASSDGGGVYNEQFF. The CDR3 DNA follows: TGTGCCAGCAGTGATGGGGGAGGGGTCTACAATGAGCAGTTCTTC.

The rearrangement links TRBV5-1 to TRBJ2-6, with D perhaps matching TRBD1 or TRBD2 (5 bases each). Germline CDR1 and CDR2: SGHRS and YFSETQ. Deletions cut 4 bases from V and 0 bases from J, with 29 bases between. The CDR3 totals 22 residues. CDR3 sequence: CASSREIGPGTEVNSGANVLTF. The CDR3 nucleotides are TGCGCCAGCAGCCGGGAAATTGGACCCGGGACCGAAGTGAACTCTGGGGCCAACGTCCTGACTTTC.

The chain combines TRBV7-2 with TRBJ1-2; D not certain. Germline assignment: CDR1 SGHTA and CDR2 FQGNSA. The CDR3 extends over 14 amino acids. Deletions cut 5 bases from V and 4 bases from J, with 14 bases between. CDR3 in amino acids: CASSLPGGVYGYTF. In DNA, the CDR3 is TGTGCCAGCAGCCTTCCCGGTGGGGTCTATGGCTACACCTTC.

This clone is a singleton in its sample. The V gene is TRBV6-5, the J gene TRBJ2-3; D gene uncertain. The V end was cut by 6 bases, the J end by 0 bases, with 4 bases between. Germline-derived CDR1 and CDR2 are MNHEY and SVGAGI. The CDR3 consists of 12 residues. CDR3 DNA sequence: TGTGCCAGCAGGTCAAGCACAGATACGCAGTATTTT. This gives the protein CASRSSTDTQYF.

The J gene is TRBJ1-5, the V gene TRBV28, with a weak D call TRBD1 (5 bases). Germline values: CDR1 MDHEN, CDR2 SYDVKM. Between the trimmed V and J ends, which lost 6 bases and 2 bases, there was a span of 14 bases. The CDR3 extends over 15 amino acids. CDR3 amino acids: CASSTSLGGNQPQHF. DNA of the CDR3: TGTGCCAGCAGCACGAGCTTAGGGGGCAATCAGCCCCAGCATTTT.

The rearrangement uses TRBV9 and TRBJ2-5, with TRBD1 matching 8 bases. This CDR3 region has 16 residues. Germline V lookup: CDR1 SGDLS, CDR2 YYNGEE. Trimming at V came to 5 bases and at J to 5 bases, leaving 14 bases not matched to a gene. CDR3 nucleotides: TGTGCCAGCAGTGTTTCACAGGGGGGTATCGGTGAGACCCAGTACTTC. It translates to CASSVSQGGIGETQYF. Looking up the rest from reference TRBV9 and TRBJ2-5 gives the full variable domain: DSGVTQTPKHLITATGQRVTLRCSPRSGDLSVYWYQQSLDQGLQFLIQYYNGEERAKGNILERFSAQQFPDLHSELNLSSLELGDSALYFCASSVSQGGIGETQYFGPGTRLLVL.

The rearrangement joins TRBV9 to TRBJ1-5; a weak D match, TRBD1 (6 bases). Trimming took off 0 bases at V and 3 bases at J, with 10 bases between the two ends. Germline values: CDR1 SGDLS, CDR2 YYNGEE. The length of the CDR3 is 15 residues. CDR3 sequence: CASSVGQGFNQPQHF. The CDR3 bases are TGTGCCAGCAGCGTAGGGCAGGGGTTCAATCAGCCCCAGCATTTT.

V and J are TRBV27 and TRBJ2-3, with 13 bases aligning to TRBD2. The CDR3 spans 13 residues. Unmatched junction bases numbered 3, after V lost 6 bases and J lost 9 bases. Germline assignment: CDR1 MNHEY and CDR2 SMNVEV (reference sequence). DNA of the CDR3: TGTGCCAGCAGAGCGGGACTAGCGGGGACGCAGTATTTT. Its protein product is CASRAGLAGTQYF.

J is TRBJ2-3 and V is TRBV5-1; the match to TRBD2 covers 7 bases. Germline CDR1 SGHRS, CDR2 YFSETQ. J gave up 3 bases and V 1 base, and 5 bases lay outside the gene matches. This CDR3 comprises 15 residues. This CDR3 is CASSLRGAGTDTQYF. The CDR3, as DNA: TGCGCCAGCAGCTTGCGGGGAGCGGGGACAGATACGCAGTATTTT. The variable domain in full, with the rest retrieved from reference TRBV5-1 and TRBJ2-3, is KAGVTQTPRYLIKTRGQQVTLSCSPISGHRSVSWYQQTPGQGLQFLFEYFSETQRNKGNFPGRFSGRQFSNSRSEMNVSTLELGDSALYLCASSLRGAGTDTQYFGPGTRLTVL.

The chain couples TRBV6-1 to TRBJ1-1; D not resolved. The V gene's germline CDR1 is MNHNS and CDR2 SASEGT. The CDR3 loop spans 14 amino acids. V was cut by 4 bases and J by 1 base, with 10 bases left in between. CDR3 residues: CASSANRWNTEAFF. CDR3 DNA: TGTGCCAGCAGTGCCAATCGTTGGAACACTGAAGCTTTCTTT.

This sequence joins TRBV25-1 and TRBJ2-3; a possible D gene is TRBD1 (5 bases). The CDR3 totals 13 residues. Trimming cost V 7 bases and J 3 bases, with 11 bases left between them. Germline-derived CDR1 and CDR2 are MGHDK and SYGVNS. The CDR3 DNA is TGTGCCAGCAAGGGGAAGGTAACAGATACGCAGTATTTT. It encodes CASKGKVTDTQYF.

V is TRBV6-1 and J is TRBJ2-7; D uncertain. V lost 2 bases to trimming and J lost 7 bases, with 15 bases between them. In germline, CDR1 is MNHNS, CDR2 SASEGT. The CDR3 is made up of 14 amino acids. Here the CDR3 DNA reads TGTGCCAGCAGTGAAAGACTCCTTACGCGGGAGCAGTACTTC. Translating it yields CASSERLLTREQYF.

The V call is TRBV15, the J call TRBJ2-1; 14 nucleotides agree with TRBD2. Germline CDR1 is LNHNV and CDR2 is YYDKDF (reference sequence). This CDR3 has 17 amino acids. The V and J ends lost 5 bases and 8 bases, in that order; junction bases with no gene match: 11. The CDR3 region has the DNA TGTGCCACCAGCGCGATGACTAGCGGGAGGGCTCGGGATGAGCAGTTCTTC. It is translated as CATSAMTSGRARDEQFF.

This rearrangement joins TRBV6-5 to TRBJ2-5; 7 nucleotides agree with TRBD2. The V and J ends lost 2 bases and 2 bases, in that order; junction bases with no gene match: 5. The V gene's germline CDR1 is MNHEY and CDR2 SVGAGI. The CDR3 loop spans 15 amino acids. The CDR3 sequence is CASSYSGAYQETQYF. CDR3 nucleotide sequence: TGTGCCAGCAGTTACAGCGGGGCCTATCAAGAGACCCAGTACTTC.

V is TRBV10-1 and J is TRBJ2-1; no clear D gene. Germline V lookup: CDR1 WNHNN, CDR2 SYGVQD (reference sequence). V was cut by 5 bases and J by 0 bases, with 5 bases left in between. The CDR3 sequence is 13 residues long. The CDR3 coding sequence is TGCGCCAGCAGTCTAGACTCCTACAATGAGCAGTTCTTC. This translates into CASSLDSYNEQFF.

This sequence joins TRBV5-1 and TRBJ2-5, with TRBD2 identical over 7 bases. This CDR3 has 14 residues. V lost 0 bases, J lost 5 bases, and 4 bases stayed unmatched. Germline CDR1 is SGHRS and CDR2 is YFSETQ. CDR3 bases: TGCGCCAGCAGCTTGGGCGCCGGGAGGGAGACCCAGTACTTC. Encoded protein: CASSLGAGRETQYF.

The rearrangement joins TRBV6-1 to TRBJ2-7; possibly TRBD1 for D (5 bases). CDR1 is MNHNS and CDR2 is SASEGT in the germline V gene. The CDR3 extends over 12 amino acids. Trimming pared 6 bases from V and 6 bases from J, leaving 12 bases between. The CDR3 loop is CASRDTGTEQYF. The CDR3 DNA follows: TGTGCCAGCAGGGATACAGGTACCGAGCAGTACTTC.

The chain combines TRBV2 with TRBJ2-6; TRBD1 matches 7 bases. The CDR3 is 19 residues long. Germline CDR1 and CDR2: SNHLY and FYNNEI. J was trimmed by 0 bases and V by 5 bases; bases with no gene match: 13. The chain's CDR3 is CASSPLKTGLLSGANVLTF. In DNA, the CDR3 is TGTGCCAGCAGTCCCCTTAAGACAGGGCTCCTCTCTGGGGCCAACGTCCTGACTTTC.

The chain joins TRBV7-2 to TRBJ2-7; D gene unclear. V lost 4 bases and J lost 4, with 11 bases in between. This CDR3 has 13 amino acids. Germline CDR1 reads SGHTA; CDR2 reads FQGNSA. The CDR3 nucleotides are TGTGCCAGCAGCTATTCCCCCTCATACGAGCAGTACTTC. Translation gives CASSYSPSYEQYF.